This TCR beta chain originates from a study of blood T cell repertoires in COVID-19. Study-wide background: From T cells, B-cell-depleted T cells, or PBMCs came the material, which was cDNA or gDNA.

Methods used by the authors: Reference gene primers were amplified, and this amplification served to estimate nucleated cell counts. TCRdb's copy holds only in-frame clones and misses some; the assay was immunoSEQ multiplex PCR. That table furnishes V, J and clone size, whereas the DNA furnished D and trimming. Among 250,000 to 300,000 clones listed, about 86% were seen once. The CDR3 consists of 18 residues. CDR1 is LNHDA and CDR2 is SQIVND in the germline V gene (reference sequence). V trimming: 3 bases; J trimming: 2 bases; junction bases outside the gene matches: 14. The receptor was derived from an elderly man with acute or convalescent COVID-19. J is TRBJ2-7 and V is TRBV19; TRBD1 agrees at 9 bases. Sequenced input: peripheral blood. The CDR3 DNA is TGTGCCAGTAGTATGTCCTTGCATCGGACAGGGGCTCCCTACGAGCAGTACTTC. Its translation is CASSMSLHRTGAPYEQYF.